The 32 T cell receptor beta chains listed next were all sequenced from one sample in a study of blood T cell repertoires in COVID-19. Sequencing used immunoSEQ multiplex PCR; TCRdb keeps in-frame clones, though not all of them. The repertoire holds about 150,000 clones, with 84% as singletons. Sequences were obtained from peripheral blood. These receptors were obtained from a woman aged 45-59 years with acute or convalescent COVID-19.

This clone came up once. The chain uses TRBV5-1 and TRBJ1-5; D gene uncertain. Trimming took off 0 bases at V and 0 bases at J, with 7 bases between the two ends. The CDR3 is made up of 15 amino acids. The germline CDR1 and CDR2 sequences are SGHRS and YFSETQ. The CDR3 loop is CASSLDSGSNQPQHF. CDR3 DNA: TGCGCCAGCAGCTTGGATTCAGGTAGCAATCAGCCCCAGCATTTT.

The CDR3 reads CASSFGDLSNEQFF. The CDR3 DNA sequence: TGTGCCAGCAGCTTCGGGGATTTGTCAAATGAGCAGTTCTTC. The chain carries TRBV7-2 and TRBJ2-1; TRBD2 is a possible D gene (5 bases). Germline CDR1 is SGHTA and CDR2 is FQGNSA. This CDR3 has 14 residues. Trimming stripped 3 bases from V and 7 bases from J, with 13 bases between.

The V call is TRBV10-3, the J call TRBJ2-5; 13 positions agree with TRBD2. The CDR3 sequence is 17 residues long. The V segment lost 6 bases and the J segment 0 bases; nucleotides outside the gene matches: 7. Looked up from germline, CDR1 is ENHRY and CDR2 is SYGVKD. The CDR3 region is CAISDLTSGGDQETQYF. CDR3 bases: TGTGCCATCAGCGATCTAACTAGCGGGGGGGACCAAGAGACCCAGTACTTC.

Written as DNA, the CDR3 is TGTGCCAGCAGCTTAGGGGGATATAATTCACCCCTCCACTTT. Its protein is CASSLGGYNSPLHF. The genes are TRBV5-4 and TRBJ1-6; weak D call: TRBD1 (6 bases). Germline CDR1 SGHNT, CDR2 YYREEE (reference sequence). The ends were cut back, 2 bases at V and 4 bases at J, with 7 bases in the middle. The CDR3 loop spans 14 amino acids.

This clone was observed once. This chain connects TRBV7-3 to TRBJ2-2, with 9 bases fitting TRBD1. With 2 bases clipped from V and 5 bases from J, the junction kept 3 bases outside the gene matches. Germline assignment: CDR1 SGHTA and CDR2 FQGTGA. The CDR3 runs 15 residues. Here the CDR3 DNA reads TGTGCCAGCAGCTTAGGGACAGGGAGAACCGGGGAGCTGTTTTTT. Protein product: CASSLGTGRTGELFF. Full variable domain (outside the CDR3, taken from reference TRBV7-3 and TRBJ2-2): GAGVSQTPSNKVTEKGKYVELRCDPISGHTALYWYRQSLGQGPEFLIYFQGTGAADDSGLPNDRFFAVRPEGSVSTLKIQRTERGDSAVYLCASSLGTGRTGELFFGEGSRLTVL.

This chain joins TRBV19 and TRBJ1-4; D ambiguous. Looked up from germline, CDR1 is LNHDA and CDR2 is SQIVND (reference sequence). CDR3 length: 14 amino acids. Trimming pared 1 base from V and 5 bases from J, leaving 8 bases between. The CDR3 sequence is CASSIVGLNEKLFF. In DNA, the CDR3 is TGTGCCAGTAGTATAGTTGGGCTGAATGAAAAACTGTTTTTT. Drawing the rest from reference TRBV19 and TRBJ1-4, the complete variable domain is DGGITQSPKYLFRKEGQNVTLSCEQNLNHDAMYWYRQDPGQGLRLIYYSQIVNDFQKGDIAEGYSVSREKKESFPLTVTSAQKNPTAFYLCASSIVGLNEKLFFGSGTQLSVL.

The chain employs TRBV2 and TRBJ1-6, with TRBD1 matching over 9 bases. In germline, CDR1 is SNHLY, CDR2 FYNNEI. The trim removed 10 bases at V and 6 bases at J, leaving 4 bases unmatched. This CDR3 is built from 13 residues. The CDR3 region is CATTGGSNSPLHF. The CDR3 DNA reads TGTGCCACGACAGGGGGATCTAATTCACCCCTCCACTTT.

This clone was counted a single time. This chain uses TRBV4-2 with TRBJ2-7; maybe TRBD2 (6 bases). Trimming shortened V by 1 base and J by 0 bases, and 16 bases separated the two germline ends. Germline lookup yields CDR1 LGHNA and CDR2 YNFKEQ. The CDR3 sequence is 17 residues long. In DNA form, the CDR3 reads TGTGCCAGCAGCCAAGCGGACGGAGGGCCCATCTCCTACGAGCAGTACTTC. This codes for CASSQADGGPISYEQYF.

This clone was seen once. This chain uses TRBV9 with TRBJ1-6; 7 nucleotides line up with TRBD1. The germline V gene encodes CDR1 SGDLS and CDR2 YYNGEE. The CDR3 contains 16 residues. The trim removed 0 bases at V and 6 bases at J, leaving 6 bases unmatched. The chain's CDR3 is CASSVDLRDSNSPLHF. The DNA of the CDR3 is TGTGCCAGCAGCGTAGATTTACGGGACAGTAATTCACCCCTCCACTTT.

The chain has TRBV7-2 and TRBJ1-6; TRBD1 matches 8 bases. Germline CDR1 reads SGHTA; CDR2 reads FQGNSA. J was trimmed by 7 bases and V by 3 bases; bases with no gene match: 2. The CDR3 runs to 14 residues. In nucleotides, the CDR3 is TGTGCCAGCAGCTTTGGGACAGGAAATTCACCCCTCCACTTT. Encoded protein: CASSFGTGNSPLHF.

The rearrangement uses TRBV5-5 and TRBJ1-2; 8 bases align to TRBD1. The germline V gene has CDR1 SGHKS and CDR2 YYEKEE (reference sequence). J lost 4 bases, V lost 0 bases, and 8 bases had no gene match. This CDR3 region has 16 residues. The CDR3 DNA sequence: TGTGCCAGCAGCTTGGTTCTCGGGACAGGTCTCTATGGCTACACCTTC. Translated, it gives CASSLVLGTGLYGYTF.

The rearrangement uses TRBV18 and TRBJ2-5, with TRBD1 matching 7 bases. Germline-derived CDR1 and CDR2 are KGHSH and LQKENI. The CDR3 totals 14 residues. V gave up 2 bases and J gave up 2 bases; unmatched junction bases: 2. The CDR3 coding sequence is TGTGCCAGCTCACCAAAGACAGGGCAAGAGACCCAGTACTTC. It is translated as CASSPKTGQETQYF.

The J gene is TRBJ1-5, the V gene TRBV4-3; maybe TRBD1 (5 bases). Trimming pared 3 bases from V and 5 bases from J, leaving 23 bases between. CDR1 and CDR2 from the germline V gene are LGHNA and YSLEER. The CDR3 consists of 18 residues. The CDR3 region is CASSQNKESARVDQPQHF. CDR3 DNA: TGCGCCAGCAGCCAGAACAAAGAGTCGGCCAGGGTGGATCAGCCCCAGCATTTT.

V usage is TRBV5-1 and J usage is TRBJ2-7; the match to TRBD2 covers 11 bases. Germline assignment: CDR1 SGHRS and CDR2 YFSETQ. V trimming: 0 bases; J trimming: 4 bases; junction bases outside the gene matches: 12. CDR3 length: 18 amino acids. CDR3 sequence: CASSLGATSGRFGYEQYF. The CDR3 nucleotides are TGCGCCAGCAGCTTGGGGGCTACTAGCGGGAGATTCGGGTACGAGCAGTACTTC.

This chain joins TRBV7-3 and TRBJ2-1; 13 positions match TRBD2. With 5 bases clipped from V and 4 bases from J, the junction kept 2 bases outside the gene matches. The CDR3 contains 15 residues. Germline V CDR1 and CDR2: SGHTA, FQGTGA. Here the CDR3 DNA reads TGTGCCAGCAGCCGGGGACTAGCGGGGTACAATGAGCAGTTCTTC. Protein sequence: CASSRGLAGYNEQFF.

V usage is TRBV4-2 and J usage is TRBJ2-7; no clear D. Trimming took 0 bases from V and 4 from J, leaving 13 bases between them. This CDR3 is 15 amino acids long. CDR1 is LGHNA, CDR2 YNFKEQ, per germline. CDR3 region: CASSQERLDPYEQYF. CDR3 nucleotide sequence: TGTGCCAGCAGCCAAGAACGGCTAGACCCGTACGAGCAGTACTTC.

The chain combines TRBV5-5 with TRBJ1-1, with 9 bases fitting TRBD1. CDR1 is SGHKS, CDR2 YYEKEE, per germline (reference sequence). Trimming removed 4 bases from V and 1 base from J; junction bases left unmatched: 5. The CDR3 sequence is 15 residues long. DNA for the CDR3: TGTGCCAGCAGCAACAAACAGGGGGCGAACACTGAAGCTTTCTTT. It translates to CASSNKQGANTEAFF.

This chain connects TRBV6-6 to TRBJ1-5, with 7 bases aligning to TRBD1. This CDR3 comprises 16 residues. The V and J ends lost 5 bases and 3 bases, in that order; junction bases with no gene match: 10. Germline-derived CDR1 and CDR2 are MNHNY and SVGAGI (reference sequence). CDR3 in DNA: TGTGCCAGCAGTCCCTTCACAGGGGCGACCAATCAGCCCCAGCATTTT. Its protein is CASSPFTGATNQPQHF.

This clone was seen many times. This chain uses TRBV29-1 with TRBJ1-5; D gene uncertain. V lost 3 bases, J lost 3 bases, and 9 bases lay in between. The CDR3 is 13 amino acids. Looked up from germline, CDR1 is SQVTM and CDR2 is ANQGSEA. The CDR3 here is CSVEFQNNQPQHF. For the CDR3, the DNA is TGCAGCGTTGAGTTCCAGAACAATCAGCCCCAGCATTTT.

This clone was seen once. The CDR3, as DNA: TGTGCCAGCAGCTTCCTAGCGGGGGGGCTCGGTGAGCAGTTCTTC. As protein: CASSFLAGGLGEQFF. The V gene is TRBV11-2, the J gene TRBJ2-1, with 12 bases aligning to TRBD2. The CDR3 loop spans 15 amino acids. The V gene's germline CDR1 is SGHAT and CDR2 FQNNGV. The V and J ends lost 3 bases and 9 bases, in that order; junction bases with no gene match: 6.

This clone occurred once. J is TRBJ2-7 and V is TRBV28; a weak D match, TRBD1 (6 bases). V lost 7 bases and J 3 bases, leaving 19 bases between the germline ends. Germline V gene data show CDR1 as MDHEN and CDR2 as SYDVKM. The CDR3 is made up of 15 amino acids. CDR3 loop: CASNGSGTLVYEQYF. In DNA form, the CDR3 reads TGTGCCAGCAACGGATCCGGGACACTCGTCTACGAGCAGTACTTC.

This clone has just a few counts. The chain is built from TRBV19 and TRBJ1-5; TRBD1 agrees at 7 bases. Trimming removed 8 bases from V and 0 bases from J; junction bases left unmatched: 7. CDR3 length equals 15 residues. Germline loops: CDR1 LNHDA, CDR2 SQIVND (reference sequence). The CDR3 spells CASLRGHGSNQPQHF. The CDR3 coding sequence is TGTGCCAGTCTAAGGGGGCACGGTAGCAATCAGCCCCAGCATTTT.

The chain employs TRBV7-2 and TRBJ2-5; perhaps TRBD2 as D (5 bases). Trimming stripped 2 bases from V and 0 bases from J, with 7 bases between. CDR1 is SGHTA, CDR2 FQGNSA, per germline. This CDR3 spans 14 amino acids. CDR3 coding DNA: TGTGCCAGCAGCTTATGGGAGTACCAAGAGACCCAGTACTTC. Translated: CASSLWEYQETQYF.

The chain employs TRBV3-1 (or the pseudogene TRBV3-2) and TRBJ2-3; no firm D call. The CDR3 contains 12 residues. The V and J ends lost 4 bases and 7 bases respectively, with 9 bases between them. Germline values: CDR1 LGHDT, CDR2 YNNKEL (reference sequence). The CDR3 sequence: CASSPSDYTQYF. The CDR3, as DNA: TGTGCCAGCAGCCCCTCCGACTATACGCAGTATTTT.

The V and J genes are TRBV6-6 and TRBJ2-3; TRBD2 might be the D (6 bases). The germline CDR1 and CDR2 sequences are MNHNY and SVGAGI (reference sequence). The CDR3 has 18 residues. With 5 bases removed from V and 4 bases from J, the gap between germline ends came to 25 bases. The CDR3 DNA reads TGTGCCAGCAGTCACCGATCTCCGGGACTCGGGGCGGCAGATACGCAGTATTTT. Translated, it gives CASSHRSPGLGAADTQYF.

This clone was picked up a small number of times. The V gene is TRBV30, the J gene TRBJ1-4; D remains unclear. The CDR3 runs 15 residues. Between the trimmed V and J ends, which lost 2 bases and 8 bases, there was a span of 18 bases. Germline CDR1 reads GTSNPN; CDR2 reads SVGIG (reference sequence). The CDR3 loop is CAWSLMTGLGEKLFF. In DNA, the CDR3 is TGTGCCTGGAGTCTAATGACCGGTCTCGGGGAAAAACTGTTTTTT.

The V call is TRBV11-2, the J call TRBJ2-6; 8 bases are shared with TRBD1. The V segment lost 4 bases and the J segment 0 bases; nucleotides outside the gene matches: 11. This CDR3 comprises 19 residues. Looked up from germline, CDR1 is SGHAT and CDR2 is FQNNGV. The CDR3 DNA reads TGTGCCAGCAGCTCGACGGGACAGGCAATCCCCTCTGGGGCCAACGTCCTGACTTTC. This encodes CASSSTGQAIPSGANVLTF.

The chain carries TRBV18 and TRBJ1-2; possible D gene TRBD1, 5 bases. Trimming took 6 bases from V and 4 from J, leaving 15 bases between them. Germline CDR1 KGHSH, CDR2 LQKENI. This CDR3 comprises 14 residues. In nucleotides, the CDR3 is TGTGCCAGCTCTCCCGAGGCCAGGGCCTATGGCTACACCTTC. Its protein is CASSPEARAYGYTF.

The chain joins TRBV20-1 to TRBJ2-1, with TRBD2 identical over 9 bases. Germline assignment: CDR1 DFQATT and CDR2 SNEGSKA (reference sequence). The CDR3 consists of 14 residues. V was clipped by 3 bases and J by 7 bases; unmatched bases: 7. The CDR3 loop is CSASLSGSLNEQFF. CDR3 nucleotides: TGCAGTGCTAGTCTTAGCGGGAGTTTGAATGAGCAGTTCTTC.

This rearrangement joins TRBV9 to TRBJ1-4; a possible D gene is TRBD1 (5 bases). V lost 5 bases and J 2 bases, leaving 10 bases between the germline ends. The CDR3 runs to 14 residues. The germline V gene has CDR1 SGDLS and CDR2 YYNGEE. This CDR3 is CASSQGGTNEKLFF. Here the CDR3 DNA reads TGTGCCAGCAGTCAGGGCGGCACTAATGAAAAACTGTTTTTT.

The CDR3 sequence is CATRANTGELFF. As DNA, the CDR3 is TGTGCCACCAGGGCCAACACCGGGGAGCTGTTTTTT. The rearrangement joins TRBV15 to TRBJ2-2; D is undetermined. CDR3 size: 12 residues. The germline CDR1 and CDR2 sequences are LNHNV and YYDKDF (reference sequence). Trimming removed 6 bases at V and 2 bases at J, with 4 bases between.

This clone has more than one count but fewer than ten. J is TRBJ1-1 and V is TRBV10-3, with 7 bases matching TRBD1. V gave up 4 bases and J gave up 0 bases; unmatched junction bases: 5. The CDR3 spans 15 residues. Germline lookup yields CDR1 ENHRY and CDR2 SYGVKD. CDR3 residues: CAISGLTGLNTEAFF. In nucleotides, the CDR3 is TGTGCCATCAGTGGACTGACAGGGCTGAACACTGAAGCTTTCTTT.